The TCR beta chain under discussion was sequenced for a study of blood T cell repertoires in COVID-19. Turning to the study itself: Whether acute or convalescent, the COVID-19 samples came from the United States, Italy and Spain.

Original methodology: Estimates of nucleated cell counts were drawn from the amplification of reference gene primers. Data came from immunoSEQ multiplex PCR; TCRdb stores just in-frame clones and leaves some out. From that table come the V and J calls and clone size; the DNA was used to work out D and trimming. The profile shows about 320,000 clones, roughly 90% of them singletons. This clone was recorded once. V shed 0 bases and J shed 1 base, with 9 bases lying between them. Germline V gene lookup returns CDR1 SEHNR and CDR2 FQNEAQ (reference sequence). The CDR3 runs 16 residues. V usage is TRBV7-9 and J usage is TRBJ2-2; perhaps TRBD1 as D (6 bases). The sample taken for sequencing was PBMCs or T cells enriched from blood (not recorded which). The sequence came from a man aged 60 to 69 who had recovered from COVID-19. The CDR3 coding sequence is TGTGCCAGCAGCTTAGCCACGGGACAGAACACCGGGGAGCTGTTTTTT. Translated: CASSLATGQNTGELFF.